The subject of this entry is one TCR beta chain. These data originate in a study of blood T cell repertoires in COVID-19. Overall study: T cells, B-cell-depleted T cells, or PBMCs supplied cDNA or gDNA.

Clones were sequenced by immunoSEQ multiplex PCR, and TCRdb holds only the in-frame ones, with some missing. The repertoire has some 80,000 clones, around 85% of them found once; the top ten carry over 15%. Germline V gene data show CDR1 as SGHRS and CDR2 as YFSETQ. The CDR3 sequence is 14 residues long. Unmatched junction bases numbered 3, after V lost 0 bases and J lost 4 bases. The material sequenced was peripheral blood. The V and J genes are TRBV5-1 and TRBJ1-2, with 7 bases aligning to TRBD1. The source is a man older than 75 with active or convalescent COVID-19. CDR3 coding DNA: TGCGCCAGCAGCTTGGGACAGGGAACCTATGGCTACACCTTC. This gives the protein CASSLGQGTYGYTF.